This T cell receptor (beta chain) originates from a study of cytomegalovirus exposure and HLA in healthy donors. Overall study results and limits: Despite most TCR sequences being rare, some public TCRs occurred in many donors. In a later analysis, at a false discovery rate of 0.05, approximately 18,000 TCR beta sequences were associated with HLA alleles.

Vbeta (60) and Jbeta (13) primers were used in the PCR. Only in-frame clones appear in the TCRdb table, and some are missing; sequencing was by immunoSEQ multiplex PCR. Of approximately 140,000 clones listed, around two thirds were seen once; the top ten hold roughly 1.9%. This clone has more than one count but fewer than ten. Its antigen is unidentified. The junction had 3 bases not matched to a gene; V was cut back by 2 bases and J by 2 bases. The CDR3 totals 15 residues. Germline V gene sequence: CDR1 MDHEN, CDR2 SYDVKM. Sequencing was done on a sample of PBMCs. This clonotype was sampled from a male donor in good health and CMV-seronegative. J is TRBJ2-1 and V is TRBV28; 7 positions agree with TRBD1. CDR3 sequence: CASSLDRVTYNEQFF. CDR3 in DNA: TGTGCCAGCAGTTTAGACAGGGTCACCTACAATGAGCAGTTCTTC.